Listed below are T cell receptor beta chains from one sample, sequenced in a study of Tregs in tolerant kidney transplant recipients. TCRdb's copy holds only in-frame clones and misses some; the assay was immunoSEQ multiplex PCR. The data contain tens of thousands of clones, about 90% of them singletons. Sequenced material: Tregs from blood. The receptors here all came from a human donor in good health. Each CDR3 is given with its conserved first and last residue. The D gene is left open where the match is weak. The size field is filled for only some rows; it gives once, few, many or a size class.

.	TRBJ2-5	TRBV5-1	.	CASSLARQETQYF	TGCGCCAGCAGTCTAGCGAGGCAAGAGACCCAGTACTTC
.	TRBJ2-7	TRBV11-2	.	CASSLDYRREQYF	TGTGCCAGCAGCTTAGATTATCGTCGCGAGCAGTACTTC
.	TRBJ2-1	TRBV7-9	.	CASSLVRSAGDNEQFF	TGTGCCAGCAGCTTAGTTCGAAGCGCCGGCGACAATGAGCAGTTCTTC
.	TRBJ1-4	TRBV6-1	.	CASSLGVYEKLFF	TGTGCCAGCAGCCTCGGGGTATATGAAAAACTGTTTTTT
few	TRBJ1-4	TRBV19	.	CASSSKAGVPQTF	TGTGCCAGTAGCTCCAAGGCGGGGGTACCCCAAACTTTT
once	TRBJ1-1	TRBV9	TRBD1	CASSVAGGGFGEAFF	TGTGCCAGCAGCGTAGCAGGGGGCGGTTTCGGTGAAGCTTTCTTT
once	TRBJ1-2	TRBV29-1	.	CSVRNSLDRPYGYTF	TGCAGCGTTCGGAATTCTCTAGACAGGCCCTATGGCTACACCTTC
.	TRBJ2-7	TRBV7-8	.	CASSFGHDYEQYF	TGTGCCAGCAGCTTTGGACACGACTACGAGCAGTACTTC
.	TRBJ2-7	TRBV7-2	TRBD2	CASSLAATMAEQYF	TGTGCCAGCAGTCTAGCGGCCACTATGGCCGAGCAGTACTTC
once	TRBJ2-1	TRBV5-4	TRBD1	CASAPSPGQYNEQFF	TGTGCCAGCGCCCCTTCCCCGGGACAGTACAATGAGCAGTTCTTC
.	TRBJ1-4	TRBV25-1	.	CASSKDGTTNEKLFF	TGTGCCAGCAGTAAGGACGGAACAACTAATGAAAAACTGTTTTTT
.	TRBJ2-7	TRBV6-5	.	CASSYHLPGDNYEQYF	TGTGCCAGCAGTTACCACCTTCCCGGGGACAACTACGAGCAGTACTTC
.	TRBJ2-7	TRBV18	.	CASSPVAGASGEQYF	TGTGCCAGCTCACCGGTCGCAGGGGCTTCGGGGGAGCAGTACTTC
.	TRBJ1-5	TRBV2	.	CASSLLQGWSNQPQHF	TGTGCCAGCAGTCTACTACAGGGTTGGAGCAATCAGCCCCAGCATTTT
once	TRBJ1-2	TRBV18	TRBD1	CASSPFIQGASGYTF	TGTGCCAGCTCACCATTCATACAGGGGGCGTCTGGCTACACCTTC
.	TRBJ2-5	TRBV11-2	TRBD1	CASSLDLGPGQSQETQYF	TGTGCCAGCAGCTTAGATTTGGGTCCGGGACAGTCACAAGAGACCCAGTACTTC
once	TRBJ2-1	TRBV5-5	TRBD1	CASSPGQGSRLFGFF	TGTGCCAGCAGCCCGGGACAGGGGTCTCGATTATTTGGGTTCTTC
.	TRBJ2-6	TRBV19	.	CASSIGRVESSGANVLTF	TGTGCCAGTAGTATAGGGAGGGTGGAGAGCTCTGGGGCCAACGTCCTGACTTTC
.	TRBJ2-2	TRBV5-4	.	CASSLRGALTGELFF	TGTGCCAGCAGCTTAAGGGGGGCGCTCACCGGGGAGCTGTTTTTT
.	TRBJ1-2	TRBV7-2	.	CASRRSSYGYTF	TGTGCCAGCAGGCGGTCGTCCTATGGCTACACCTTC
.	TRBJ1-5	TRBV9	.	CASSVGVGNQPQHF	TGTGCCAGCAGCGTTGGGGTCGGTAATCAGCCCCAGCATTTT
.	TRBJ2-3	TRBV5-1	TRBD2	CASTFTPTSYSTDTQYF	TGCGCCAGCACCTTTACCCCGACTAGCTATAGCACAGATACGCAGTATTTT
.	TRBJ2-5	TRBV10-1	TRBD2	CASSESPSGAKETQYF	TGCGCCAGCAGTGAGTCGCCTAGCGGGGCGAAAGAGACCCAGTACTTC
.	TRBJ1-2	TRBV20-1	.	CSARYYGYTF	TGCAGTGCTAGGTATTATGGCTACACCTTC
.	TRBJ2-1	TRBV10-3	TRBD1	CAISGPGTGLNEQFF	TGTGCCATCAGTGGTCCCGGGACAGGGCTCAATGAGCAGTTCTTC
.	TRBJ2-7	TRBV4-1	.	CASSQEAPSWDTEQYF	TGCGCCAGCAGCCAAGAAGCCCCCTCCTGGGATACGGAGCAGTACTTC
.	TRBJ1-2	TRBV7-2	.	CASRRPGRSYGYTF	TGTGCCAGCAGACGTCCGGGACGGAGCTATGGCTACACCTTC
.	TRBJ2-7	TRBV2	TRBD2	CASSEKREGQRVLYEQYF	TGTGCCAGCAGTGAAAAGCGGGAGGGCCAACGAGTTCTCTACGAGCAGTACTTC
.	TRBJ2-3	TRBV18	.	CASSRRAFGGVDTQYF	TGTGCCAGCTCACGACGAGCATTTGGAGGGGTAGATACGCAGTATTTT